Each of the 10 T cell receptor beta chains below was sequenced from the same sample in a study of beta chain features in type 1 diabetes. The authors reverse transcribed all of the isolated RNA, so sequencing captured expressed TCRB transcripts. Clones were sequenced by immunoSEQ multiplex PCR, and TCRdb holds only the in-frame ones, with some missing. The table shows roughly 400,000 clones, with around 13% occurring only once. The specimen was naive CD4+ T cells from blood. The source of these receptors is a man aged 25 to 45 in good health.

This sequence joins TRBV29-1 and TRBJ1-2; no clear D gene. V lost 4 bases to trimming and J lost 8 bases, with 17 bases between them. CDR1 is SQVTM and CDR2 is ANQGSEA in the germline V gene. This CDR3 has 13 amino acids. The CDR3 reads CSVVEKLAVGYTF. CDR3 coding DNA: TGCAGCGTTGTGGAGAAGCTCGCGGTCGGCTACACCTTC.

The chain joins TRBV6-1 to TRBJ2-3; 9 positions agree with TRBD1. Germline V gives CDR1 MNHNS, CDR2 SASEGT. Germline trimming cut 8 bases from V and 4 bases from J; bases unmatched to any gene: 7. This CDR3 has 14 amino acids. CDR3 region: CASRSTGGADTQYF. The CDR3 nucleotides read TGTGCCAGCCGGTCGACAGGGGGAGCAGATACGCAGTATTTT.

This clone appeared a few times. The V call is TRBV5-1, the J call TRBJ2-3, with D unresolved. The germline V gene has CDR1 SGHRS and CDR2 YFSETQ. Trimming took 2 bases from V and 2 from J, leaving 12 bases between them. The CDR3 spans 15 residues. The CDR3 protein is CASSFSVEITDTQYF. The CDR3 bases are TGCGCCAGCAGCTTCAGTGTGGAGATCACAGATACGCAGTATTTT.

The table lists this clone with a few counts. The V and J genes are TRBV29-1 and TRBJ1-1, with D possibly TRBD1 on 6 matching bases. The CDR3 extends over 12 amino acids. The germline CDR1 and CDR2 sequences are SQVTM and ANQGSEA. V lost 4 bases and J lost 1, with 7 bases in between. As DNA, the CDR3 is TGCAGCGTTGGACAGGAGAACACTGAAGCTTTCTTT. This codes for CSVGQENTEAFF.

This chain joins TRBV7-8 and TRBJ2-1; the D gene could be TRBD1 or TRBD2 (6 bases each). There are 13 residues in the CDR3. Germline values: CDR1 SGHVS, CDR2 FQNEAQ. Deletions cut 5 bases from V and 10 bases from J, with 15 bases between. CDR3 DNA: TGTGCCAGCAGCAACCTAGCGCAGGGGGAGCAGTTCTTC. Encoded protein: CASSNLAQGEQFF.

This chain links TRBV7-9 with TRBJ2-7, with 8 bases identical to TRBD1. The CDR3 is 13 amino acids. V lost 11 bases, J lost 4 bases, and 10 bases stayed unmatched. Germline V gene lookup returns CDR1 SEHNR and CDR2 FQNEAQ (reference sequence). The CDR3 DNA reads TGTGCCGGAAACAGGGGGGCGAGTTACGAGCAGTACTTC. This encodes CAGNRGASYEQYF. The full variable domain, with the rest looked up from reference TRBV7-9 and TRBJ2-7, is DTGVSQNPRHKITKRGQNVTFRCDPISEHNRLYWYRQTLGQGPEFLTYFQNEAQLEKSRLLSDRFSAERPKGSFSTLEIQRTEQGDSAMYLCAGNRGASYEQYFGPGTRLTVT.

J is TRBJ2-5 and V is TRBV7-2; D is perhaps TRBD2 (6 bases). Germline CDR1 reads SGHTA; CDR2 reads FQGNSA. Trimming cost V 1 base and J 2 bases, with 17 bases left between them. The CDR3 contains 17 residues. The CDR3 reads CASSLELLAGRQETQYF. The CDR3 nucleotides read TGTGCCAGCAGCTTAGAATTACTGGCGGGGAGACAAGAGACCCAGTACTTC.

The rearrangement links TRBV4-3 to TRBJ2-4; D assignment may be TRBD1 or TRBD2 (5 bases each). Trimming took off 4 bases at V and 9 bases at J, with 16 bases between the two ends. CDR3 length: 14 residues. Per the germline V gene, CDR1 is LGHNA and CDR2 is YSLEER. In DNA, the CDR3 is TGCGCCAGCAGCCGCGTGGGGGACGAGGGCATTCAGTACTTC. It is translated as CASSRVGDEGIQYF.

The chain joins TRBV7-9 to TRBJ2-1; 15 bases align to TRBD2. Germline V gives CDR1 SEHNR, CDR2 FQNEAQ (reference sequence). J lost 3 bases, V lost 3 bases, and 0 bases had no gene match. This CDR3 is 16 amino acids long. The CDR3 DNA reads as TGTGCCAGCAGCTTGGGACTAGCGGGAGGCTACAATGAGCAGTTCTTC. This codes for CASSLGLAGGYNEQFF.

The chain recombines TRBV19 with TRBJ2-6; the D gene is possibly TRBD1 (5 bases). Germline V gene lookup returns CDR1 LNHDA and CDR2 SQIVND (reference sequence). There are 15 residues in the CDR3. V lost 3 bases to trimming and J lost 0 bases, with 6 bases between them. CDR3 region: CASSIRDSGANVLTF. CDR3 sequence (DNA): TGTGCCAGTAGTATCAGGGACTCTGGGGCCAACGTCCTGACTTTC.